This T cell receptor (beta chain) is drawn from a study of shared clonotypes between healthy human individuals. Looked up from germline, CDR1 is GTSNPN and CDR2 is SVGIG (reference sequence). The CDR3 consists of 13 residues. Trimming shortened V by 3 bases and J by 2 bases, and 8 bases separated the two germline ends. A note on this clone: What it recognizes is unknown.

General study points: Clonotypes that were shared across a handful of donors made up around 5% of naive CD4 clonotypes.

Sequenced by immunoSEQ multiplex PCR; TCRdb stores in-frame clones only, minus some. Here the sample spans a few hundred thousand clones, around 97% being singletons. Specimen: naive CD4+ T cells sorted from blood. The subset was: CD45RA+ positively selected. This chain uses TRBV30 with TRBJ1-5, with D uncertain. The source is a young woman in good health. The CDR3 region has the DNA TGTGCCTGGAGCCCAGTGGGCAATCAGCCCCAGCATTTT. It yields the protein CAWSPVGNQPQHF.